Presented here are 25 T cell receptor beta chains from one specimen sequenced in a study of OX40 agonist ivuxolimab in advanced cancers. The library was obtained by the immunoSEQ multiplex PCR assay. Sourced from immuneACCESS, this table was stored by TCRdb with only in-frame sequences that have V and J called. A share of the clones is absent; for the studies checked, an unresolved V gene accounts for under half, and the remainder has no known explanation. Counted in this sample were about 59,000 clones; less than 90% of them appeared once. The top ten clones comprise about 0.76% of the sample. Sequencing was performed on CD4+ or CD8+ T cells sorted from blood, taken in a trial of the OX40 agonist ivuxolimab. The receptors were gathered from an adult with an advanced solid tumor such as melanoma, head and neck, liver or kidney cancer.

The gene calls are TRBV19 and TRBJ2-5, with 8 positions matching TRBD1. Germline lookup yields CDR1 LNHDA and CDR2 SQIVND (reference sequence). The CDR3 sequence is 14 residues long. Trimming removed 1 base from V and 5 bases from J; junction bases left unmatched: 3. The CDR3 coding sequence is TGTGCCAGTAGTATAGGGACAGGGAGGGAGACCCAGTACTTC. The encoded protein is CASSIGTGRETQYF.

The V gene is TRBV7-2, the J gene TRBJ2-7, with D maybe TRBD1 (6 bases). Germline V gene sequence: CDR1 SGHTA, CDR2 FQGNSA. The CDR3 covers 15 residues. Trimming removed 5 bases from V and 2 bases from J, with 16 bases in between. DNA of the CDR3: TGTGCCAGCAGCCGACAGGCGGACCCCGCCTACGAGCAGTACTTC. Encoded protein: CASSRQADPAYEQYF. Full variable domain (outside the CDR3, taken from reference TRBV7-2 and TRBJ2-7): GAGVSQSPSNKVTEKGKDVELRCDPISGHTALYWYRQSLGQGLEFLIYFQGNSAPDKSGLPSDRFSAERTGGSVSTLTIQRTQQEDSAVYLCASSRQADPAYEQYFGPGTRLTVT.

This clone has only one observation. CDR3 coding DNA: TGTGCCAGCAGCTCGCAATGGACAGGAGAGCGCACAGATACGCAGTATTTT. This translates into CASSSQWTGERTDTQYF. The chain links TRBV5-5 to TRBJ2-3, with 7 bases identical to TRBD1. J was trimmed by 1 base and V by 3 bases; bases with no gene match: 11. This CDR3 region has 17 residues. Germline V gene data show CDR1 as SGHKS and CDR2 as YYEKEE (reference sequence).

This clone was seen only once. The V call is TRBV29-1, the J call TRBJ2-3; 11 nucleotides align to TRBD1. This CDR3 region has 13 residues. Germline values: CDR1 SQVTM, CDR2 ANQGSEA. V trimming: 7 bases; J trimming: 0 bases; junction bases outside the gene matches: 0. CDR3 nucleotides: TGCAGCGGGGACAGGGGGAGCACAGATACGCAGTATTTT. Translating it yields CSGDRGSTDTQYF.

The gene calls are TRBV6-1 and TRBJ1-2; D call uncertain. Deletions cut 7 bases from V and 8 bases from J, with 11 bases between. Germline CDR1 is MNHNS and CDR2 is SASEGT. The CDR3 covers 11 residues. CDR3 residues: CASTAFYGYTF. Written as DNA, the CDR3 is TGTGCCAGCACAGCATTCTACGGCTACACCTTC.

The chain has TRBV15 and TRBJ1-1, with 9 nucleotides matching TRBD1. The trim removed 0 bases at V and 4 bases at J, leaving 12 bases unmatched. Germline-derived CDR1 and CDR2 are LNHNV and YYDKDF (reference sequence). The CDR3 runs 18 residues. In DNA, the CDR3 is TGTGCCACCAGCAGAGATCCAAGGACAGGGGTTTTGAGCACTGAAGCTTTCTTT. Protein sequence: CATSRDPRTGVLSTEAFF.

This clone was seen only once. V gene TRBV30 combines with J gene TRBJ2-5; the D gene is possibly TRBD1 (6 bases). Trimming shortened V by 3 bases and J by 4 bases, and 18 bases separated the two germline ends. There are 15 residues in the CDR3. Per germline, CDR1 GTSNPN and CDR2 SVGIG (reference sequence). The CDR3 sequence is CAWRPTPRTAETQYF. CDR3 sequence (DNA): TGTGCCTGGAGGCCAACCCCGAGGACAGCAGAGACCCAGTACTTC.

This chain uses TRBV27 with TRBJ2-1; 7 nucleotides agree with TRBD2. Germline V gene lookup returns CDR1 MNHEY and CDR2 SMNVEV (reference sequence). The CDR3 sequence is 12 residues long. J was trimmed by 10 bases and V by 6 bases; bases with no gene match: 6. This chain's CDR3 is CASRSSGSEQFF. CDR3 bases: TGTGCCAGCAGATCTAGCGGTAGCGAGCAGTTCTTC.

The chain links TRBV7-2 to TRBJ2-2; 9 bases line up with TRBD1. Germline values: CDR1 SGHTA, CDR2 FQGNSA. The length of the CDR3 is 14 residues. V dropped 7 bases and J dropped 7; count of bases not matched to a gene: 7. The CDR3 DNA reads TGTGCCAGCAACCAACAGGGGGCGGGCGGGGAGCTGTTTTTT. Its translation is CASNQQGAGGELFF.

CDR3 sequence reads: CASSLGRQTQETQYF. The CDR3 DNA reads TGTGCCAGCAGCTTAGGTAGACAGACCCAAGAGACCCAGTACTTC. The chain carries TRBV11-3 and TRBJ2-5; possible D gene TRBD1, 5 bases. The V and J ends lost 1 base and 1 base respectively, with 10 bases between them. In germline, CDR1 is SGHNT, CDR2 YENEEA. The CDR3 runs to 15 residues.

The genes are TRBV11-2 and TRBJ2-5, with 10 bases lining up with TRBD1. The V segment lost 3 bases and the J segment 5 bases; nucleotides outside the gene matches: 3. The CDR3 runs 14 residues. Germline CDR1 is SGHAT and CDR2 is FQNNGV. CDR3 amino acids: CASSLTGGVETQYF. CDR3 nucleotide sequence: TGTGCCAGCAGCTTGACAGGGGGCGTCGAGACCCAGTACTTC. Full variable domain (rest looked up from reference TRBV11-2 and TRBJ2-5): EAGVAQSPRYKIIEKRQSVAFWCNPISGHATLYWYQQILGQGPKLLIQFQNNGVVDDSQLPKDRFSAERLKGVDSTLKIQPAKLEDSAVYLCASSLTGGVETQYFGPGTRLLVL.

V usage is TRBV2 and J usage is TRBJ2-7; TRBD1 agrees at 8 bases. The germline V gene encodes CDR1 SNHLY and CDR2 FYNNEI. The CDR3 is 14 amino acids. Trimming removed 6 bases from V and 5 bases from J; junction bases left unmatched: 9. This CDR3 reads CASRGRGRGDEQYF. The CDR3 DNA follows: TGTGCCAGCAGGGGCAGGGGGCGCGGTGACGAGCAGTACTTC.

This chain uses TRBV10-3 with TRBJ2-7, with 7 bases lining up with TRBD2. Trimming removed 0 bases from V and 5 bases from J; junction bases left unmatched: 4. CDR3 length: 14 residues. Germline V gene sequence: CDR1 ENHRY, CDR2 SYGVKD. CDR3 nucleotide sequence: TGTGCCATCAGTGAGTCGGGTCGGGGGGACGAGCAGTACTTC. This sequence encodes CAISESGRGDEQYF.

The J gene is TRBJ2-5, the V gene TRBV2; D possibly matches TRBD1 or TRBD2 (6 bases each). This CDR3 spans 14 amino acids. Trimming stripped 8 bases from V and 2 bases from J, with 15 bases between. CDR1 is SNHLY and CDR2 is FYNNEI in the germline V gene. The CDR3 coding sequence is TGTGCCAGCCTGCGGGACACTCTACAAGAGACCCAGTACTTC. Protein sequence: CASLRDTLQETQYF.

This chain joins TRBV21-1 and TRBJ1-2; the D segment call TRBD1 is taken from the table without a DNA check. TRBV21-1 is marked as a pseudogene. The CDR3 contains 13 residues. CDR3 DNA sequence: TGTGCCAGGGGCGAGAAGGCCAACTATGGCTACACCTTC. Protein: CARGEKANYGYTF.

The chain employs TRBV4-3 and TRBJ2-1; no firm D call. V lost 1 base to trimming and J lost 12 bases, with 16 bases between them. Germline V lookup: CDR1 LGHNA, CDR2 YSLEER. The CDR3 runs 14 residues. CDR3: CASSQALVSSRQFF. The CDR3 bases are TGCGCCAGCAGCCAAGCCCTAGTTTCCTCTCGGCAGTTCTTC.

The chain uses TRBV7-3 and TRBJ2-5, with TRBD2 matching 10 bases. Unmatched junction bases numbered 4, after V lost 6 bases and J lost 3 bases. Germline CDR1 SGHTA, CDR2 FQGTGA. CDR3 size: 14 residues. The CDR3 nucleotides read TGTGCCAGCAGGAACGGACTAGCGGAAGAGACCCAGTACTTC. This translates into CASRNGLAEETQYF.

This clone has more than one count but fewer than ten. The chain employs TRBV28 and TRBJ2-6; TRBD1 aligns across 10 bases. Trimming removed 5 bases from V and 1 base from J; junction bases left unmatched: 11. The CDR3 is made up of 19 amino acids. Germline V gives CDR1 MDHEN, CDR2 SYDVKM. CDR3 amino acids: CASSRIRTGGVSGANVLTF. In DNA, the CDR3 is TGTGCCAGCAGTCGGATAAGGACAGGGGGTGTATCTGGGGCCAACGTCCTGACTTTC.

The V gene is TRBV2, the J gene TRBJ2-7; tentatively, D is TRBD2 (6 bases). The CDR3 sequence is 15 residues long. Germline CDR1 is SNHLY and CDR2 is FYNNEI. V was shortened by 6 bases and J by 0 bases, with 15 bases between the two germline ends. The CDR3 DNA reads TGTGCCAGCAGAGAAAGCCGGGACTTCTCCTACGAGCAGTACTTC. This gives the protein CASRESRDFSYEQYF. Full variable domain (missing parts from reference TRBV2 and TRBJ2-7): EPEVTQTPSHQVTQMGQEVILRCVPISNHLYFYWYRQILGQKVEFLVSFYNNEISEKSEIFDDQFSVERPDGSNFTLKIRSTKLEDSAMYFCASRESRDFSYEQYFGPGTRLTVT.

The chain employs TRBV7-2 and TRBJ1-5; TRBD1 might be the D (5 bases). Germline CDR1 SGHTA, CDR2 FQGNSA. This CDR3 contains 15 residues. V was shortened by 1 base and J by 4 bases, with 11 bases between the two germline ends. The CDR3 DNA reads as TGTGCCAGCAGCTTAGTCAGGGATTCAAATCAGCCCCAGCATTTT. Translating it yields CASSLVRDSNQPQHF.

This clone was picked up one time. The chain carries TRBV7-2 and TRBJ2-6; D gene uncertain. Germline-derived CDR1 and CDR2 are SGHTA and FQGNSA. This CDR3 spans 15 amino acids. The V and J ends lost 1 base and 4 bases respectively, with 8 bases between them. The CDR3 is CASSLDGSGANVLTF. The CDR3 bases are TGTGCCAGCAGCTTAGACGGCTCCGGGGCCAACGTCCTGACTTTC.

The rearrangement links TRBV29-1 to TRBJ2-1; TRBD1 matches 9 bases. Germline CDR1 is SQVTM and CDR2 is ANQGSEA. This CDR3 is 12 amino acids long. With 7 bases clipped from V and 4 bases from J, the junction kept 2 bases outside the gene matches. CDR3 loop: CSGTGEYNEQFF. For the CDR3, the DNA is TGCAGCGGGACAGGGGAGTACAATGAGCAGTTCTTC.

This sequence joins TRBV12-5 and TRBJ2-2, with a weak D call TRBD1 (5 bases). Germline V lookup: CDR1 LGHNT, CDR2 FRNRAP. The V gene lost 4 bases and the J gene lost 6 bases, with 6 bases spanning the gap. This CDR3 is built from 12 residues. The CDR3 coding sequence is TGTGCTAGTGGTTCACAGGCCGGGGAGCTGTTTTTT. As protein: CASGSQAGELFF.

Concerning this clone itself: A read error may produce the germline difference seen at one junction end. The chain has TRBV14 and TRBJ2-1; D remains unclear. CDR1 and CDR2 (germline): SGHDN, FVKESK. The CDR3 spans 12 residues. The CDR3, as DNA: TGTGCCAGCAGCCAAGAGATGCTAGGCCTGGTCTTC. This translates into CASSQEMLGLVF.

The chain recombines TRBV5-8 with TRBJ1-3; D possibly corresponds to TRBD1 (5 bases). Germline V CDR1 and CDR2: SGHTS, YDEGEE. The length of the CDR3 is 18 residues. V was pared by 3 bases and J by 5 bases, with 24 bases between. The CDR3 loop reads CASSSRSSGTRGRNTIYF. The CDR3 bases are TGTGCCAGCAGCTCGAGATCTTCCGGGACGCGGGGGAGAAACACCATATATTTT.